This TCR beta chain stems from a study of low-dose radiotherapy and immunotherapy resistance in tumors. Study-wide background: Cohort 2 received 1 Gy per fraction every two weeks, totaling 13 Gy over 26 weeks. Each two-week cycle included intravenous cyclophosphamide 200 mg/m2, given one day before radiation and immunotherapy.

Many counts were recorded for this clonotype. The TCRs were subjected to amplification over about 20 PCR cycles employing a constant-region primer in conjunction with a V-primer adapter. TCRdb re-called the reads through MiXCR, storing one row per CDR3 protein. The sample includes under 60,000 distinct CDR3 sequences, 10% to 15% seen only once; the top ten take about 6%. Between the trimmed V and J ends, which lost 5 bases and 6 bases, there was a span of 11 bases. Germline CDR1 is SGHTA and CDR2 is FQGNSA. This CDR3 contains 13 residues. Noted time point: before trial treatment. Donors were dosed with nivolumab and ipilimumab; they also received aspirin, low-dose cyclophosphamide and low-dose radiotherapy.

The chain links TRBV7-2 to TRBJ1-5, with TRBD1 as a possible D gene (6 bases). The source material was PBMCs, sampled before treatment. The receptor's source is a female donor with ovarian cancer. The CDR3 region is CASSIRGGQPQHF. The CDR3 coding sequence is TGTGCCAGCAGCATCAGGGGAGGTCAGCCCCAGCATTTT.